The rows below give T cell receptor beta chains drawn from one sample of a study of T-cell reconstitution after alpha-beta-depleted transplantation in children. TCRdb re-derived calls from the PCR reads in MiXCR, one entry per CDR3 protein. The table includes over 80,000 distinct CDR3 sequences, under 25% detected once. Sequences were derived from PBMCs, sampled before TCRalphabeta/CD19-depleted stem cell transplant. These receptors were obtained from a boy between 2 and 10 years old with acute lymphoblastic leukemia, due to receive a stem cell transplant. Each CDR3 is given without its conserved first and last residue. Fields, in order: clone size, V gene, J gene, CDR3 protein. Where a row states a size, it is once, few, many or the class of an expanded clone; other rows omit it.

clone_size: NA; v_call: TRBV20-1; j_call: TRBJ2-7; cdr3_aa: SVALAGEQY
clone_size: few; v_call: TRBV18; j_call: TRBJ2-7; cdr3_aa: ASSPPRGGGSYEQY
clone_size: NA; v_call: TRBV25-1; j_call: TRBJ2-3; cdr3_aa: ASSDAGRDTQY
clone_size: few; v_call: TRBV24-1; j_call: TRBJ2-1; cdr3_aa: ATSDPGGGGYNEQF
clone_size: few; v_call: TRBV30; j_call: TRBJ2-1; cdr3_aa: AFSSRGGYNEQF
clone_size: many; v_call: TRBV20-1; j_call: TRBJ2-3; cdr3_aa: SAGRLARADTQY
clone_size: NA; v_call: TRBV6-6; j_call: TRBJ1-1; cdr3_aa: ASLKWGTEAF
clone_size: few; v_call: TRBV6-1; j_call: TRBJ2-2; cdr3_aa: ASSKPRMTSGGPTGELF
clone_size: NA; v_call: TRBV6-2/TRBV6-3; j_call: TRBJ2-6; cdr3_aa: ASRRTSGMMITTSGANVLT
clone_size: few; v_call: TRBV27; j_call: TRBJ1-5; cdr3_aa: ASSLGQGSNQPQH
clone_size: few; v_call: TRBV15; j_call: TRBJ1-2; cdr3_aa: ATSRTNAGGYT
clone_size: few; v_call: TRBV18; j_call: TRBJ2-5; cdr3_aa: ASSLLDRGVAETQY
clone_size: NA; v_call: TRBV4-3; j_call: TRBJ2-1; cdr3_aa: ASSQDQIRVDEQF
clone_size: NA; v_call: TRBV12-3/TRBV12-4; j_call: TRBJ2-7; cdr3_aa: ASSPRQVSRYEQY
clone_size: NA; v_call: TRBV5-6; j_call: TRBJ1-2; cdr3_aa: ASSLKRNYGYT
clone_size: few; v_call: TRBV6-5; j_call: TRBJ1-1; cdr3_aa: ASSSTSSNTEAF
clone_size: NA; v_call: TRBV6-1; j_call: TRBJ1-2; cdr3_aa: ASSDSHGHYGYT
clone_size: NA; v_call: TRBV5-1; j_call: TRBJ2-1; cdr3_aa: ASSLRNEQF
clone_size: NA; v_call: TRBV5-6; j_call: TRBJ1-1; cdr3_aa: ASSLGQRVTEAF
clone_size: few; v_call: TRBV6-6; j_call: TRBJ2-7; cdr3_aa: ASKAEGTYEQY
clone_size: NA; v_call: TRBV6-2/TRBV6-3; j_call: TRBJ1-5; cdr3_aa: ASSQSSPQPQH
clone_size: NA; v_call: TRBV2; j_call: TRBJ2-3; cdr3_aa: ASSTRGLRDTQY
clone_size: NA; v_call: TRBV28; j_call: TRBJ2-5; cdr3_aa: ASTRGGQETQY
clone_size: NA; v_call: TRBV2; j_call: TRBJ2-1; cdr3_aa: ASRSELPYNEQF
clone_size: NA; v_call: TRBV14; j_call: TRBJ2-1; cdr3_aa: ASSQDWAGDEQF
clone_size: NA; v_call: TRBV28; j_call: TRBJ2-7; cdr3_aa: ASLSGVSYEQY
clone_size: few; v_call: TRBV5-1; j_call: TRBJ2-7; cdr3_aa: ASSVEGQNYEQY
clone_size: NA; v_call: TRBV9; j_call: TRBJ2-5; cdr3_aa: ASSVLAGFETQY
clone_size: few; v_call: TRBV7-2; j_call: TRBJ1-4; cdr3_aa: ASSLLRSSNEKLF
clone_size: few; v_call: TRBV5-5; j_call: TRBJ1-1; cdr3_aa: ASSWGEWMNTEAF
clone_size: NA; v_call: TRBV27; j_call: TRBJ2-3; cdr3_aa: ASSLSSWSDTPY
clone_size: many; v_call: TRBV20-1; j_call: TRBJ2-7; cdr3_aa: SARGGATYEQY
clone_size: once; v_call: TRBV28; j_call: TRBJ1-4; cdr3_aa: ASSSRDSTHEKLF
clone_size: few; v_call: TRBV7-8; j_call: TRBJ1-4; cdr3_aa: ASSSQRGSNEKLF
clone_size: NA; v_call: TRBV4-1; j_call: TRBJ2-5; cdr3_aa: ASSQVYERRGLETQY
clone_size: NA; v_call: TRBV28; j_call: TRBJ2-1; cdr3_aa: ASSFRTSGHEQF
clone_size: NA; v_call: TRBV20-1; j_call: TRBJ2-1; cdr3_aa: SASKLAGISYNEQF
clone_size: NA; v_call: TRBV29-1; j_call: TRBJ2-1; cdr3_aa: SVDPHNEQF
clone_size: NA; v_call: TRBV12-3/TRBV12-4; j_call: TRBJ2-3; cdr3_aa: ASSLMIGQGASTDTQY
clone_size: NA; v_call: TRBV20-1; j_call: TRBJ2-3; cdr3_aa: SAHYSGGTQY
clone_size: NA; v_call: TRBV3-1; j_call: TRBJ2-1; cdr3_aa: ASTLWREENEQF
clone_size: NA; v_call: TRBV5-1; j_call: TRBJ1-1; cdr3_aa: ASSLGDGVLATEAF
clone_size: NA; v_call: TRBV4-1; j_call: TRBJ2-3; cdr3_aa: ASSQVWKIGADRTDTQY
clone_size: few; v_call: TRBV20-1; j_call: TRBJ2-2; cdr3_aa: SARDLLAGATGELF
clone_size: few; v_call: TRBV28; j_call: TRBJ1-1; cdr3_aa: ASSPRRLMNTEAF
clone_size: many; v_call: TRBV3-1; j_call: TRBJ2-6; cdr3_aa: ASSFQPGRLSGANVLT
clone_size: many; v_call: TRBV12-3/TRBV12-4; j_call: TRBJ2-1; cdr3_aa: ASSSRTSGTYNEQF
clone_size: few; v_call: TRBV27; j_call: TRBJ1-2; cdr3_aa: ASSLGHLRDGYT
clone_size: few; v_call: TRBV18; j_call: TRBJ1-2; cdr3_aa: ASSPFRAGSNYGYT
clone_size: NA; v_call: TRBV5-1; j_call: TRBJ2-1; cdr3_aa: ASSHVGGGAGEQF
clone_size: few; v_call: TRBV6-5; j_call: TRBJ1-2; cdr3_aa: ASSYDSRGDYGYT
clone_size: few; v_call: TRBV10-3; j_call: TRBJ1-6; cdr3_aa: AISAGGSGSPLH
clone_size: few; v_call: TRBV7-9; j_call: TRBJ2-2; cdr3_aa: ASSPTQNTGELF